The next 18 T cell receptor beta chains were all read from a single sample in a study of shared clonotypes between healthy human individuals. The protocol was immunoSEQ multiplex PCR, while the TCRdb copy is restricted to in-frame clones and leaves out a portion. The table lists millions of clones, more than 85% of them singletons. What was sequenced was naive CD4+ T cells from PBMCs. Indicated subset: CD45RA+ positively selected. These receptors originate from a man younger than 30 in good health. Some clones in this sample may be carry-over from other donors' samples.

V gene TRBV5-1 combines with J gene TRBJ2-1; D is unresolved. V dropped 1 base and J dropped 0 bases, with 14 bases sitting between them. The CDR3 extends over 17 amino acids. Germline CDR1 is SGHRS and CDR2 is YFSETQ. The CDR3 coding sequence is TGCGCCAGCAGCTTGCTAGTTTCTCGAAGCTCCTACAATGAGCAGTTCTTC. Its translation is CASSLLVSRSSYNEQFF.

V gene TRBV2 combines with J gene TRBJ1-4; a weak D match, TRBD1 (5 bases). Germline V gene lookup returns CDR1 SNHLY and CDR2 FYNNEI. The CDR3 is made up of 14 amino acids. Trimming stripped 8 bases from V and 3 bases from J, with 13 bases between. The CDR3 loop reads CASAVLGANEKLFF. The CDR3 DNA reads TGTGCCAGCGCAGTCCTGGGGGCTAATGAAAAACTGTTTTTT.

V usage is TRBV5-8 and J usage is TRBJ2-3; D is unclear. Germline V gene lookup returns CDR1 SGHTS and CDR2 YDEGEE. This CDR3 region has 12 residues. The germline V and J ends were trimmed by 0 bases and 5 bases, with 4 bases remaining between them. In DNA, the CDR3 is TGTGCCAGCAGCTTGGGTTTAGATACGCAGTATTTT. Its translation is CASSLGLDTQYF.

A single count supports this clone. The chain is built from TRBV28 and TRBJ2-1, with TRBD2 identical over 10 bases. Trimming cost V 8 bases and J 6 bases; bases outside gene matches: 7. CDR1 is MDHEN and CDR2 is SYDVKM in the germline V gene. This CDR3 region has 14 residues. CDR3 region: CASRELAGANEQFF. The CDR3, as DNA: TGTGCCAGCCGCGAGCTAGCGGGAGCCAATGAGCAGTTCTTC.

The chain carries TRBV30 and TRBJ2-7, with 11 bases identical to TRBD2. The CDR3 sequence is 14 residues long. V gave up 3 bases and J gave up 4 bases; unmatched junction bases: 5. The V gene's germline CDR1 is GTSNPN and CDR2 SVGIG (reference sequence). CDR3 nucleotide sequence: TGTGCCTGGAGGGATACTAGCGGGAGTTACGAGCAGTACTTC. Amino acids: CAWRDTSGSYEQYF.

CDR3 protein: CARRDYTNTGELFF. DNA of the CDR3: TGTGCCAGACGGGACTATACGAACACCGGGGAGCTGTTTTTT. This chain joins TRBV5-4 and TRBJ2-2; 7 bases fit TRBD2. The CDR3 has 14 amino acids. The germline V gene has CDR1 SGHNT and CDR2 YYREEE (reference sequence). J lost 0 bases, V lost 8 bases, and 4 bases had no gene match.

The genes are TRBV5-6 and TRBJ2-3, with a weak D call TRBD1 (6 bases). Between the trimmed V and J ends, which lost 6 bases and 5 bases, there was a span of 19 bases. The CDR3 totals 15 residues. The germline V gene encodes CDR1 SGHDT and CDR2 YYEEEE. CDR3 in amino acids: CASTSLTGAGDTQYF. The CDR3 DNA is TGTGCCAGCACCTCCTTGACAGGCGCAGGAGATACGCAGTATTTT.

The chain carries TRBV5-4 and TRBJ2-7, with D possibly matching TRBD2 (5 bases). Germline assignment: CDR1 SGHNT and CDR2 YYREEE (reference sequence). Trimming cost V 0 bases and J 6 bases, with 10 bases left between them. The length of the CDR3 is 13 residues. CDR3 DNA sequence: TGTGCCAGCAGCTTGGATTCCGGGGTCGAGCAGTACTTC. Its translation is CASSLDSGVEQYF.

The V and J genes are TRBV5-1 and TRBJ2-7; 14 bases map to TRBD2. The CDR3 runs 15 residues. Trimming cost V 4 bases and J 6 bases; bases outside gene matches: 6. CDR1 and CDR2 from the germline V gene are SGHRS and YFSETQ. This CDR3 is CASSPGLAGDGEQYF. CDR3 DNA: TGCGCCAGCAGCCCGGGACTAGCGGGAGATGGCGAGCAGTACTTC.

The V call is TRBV5-6, the J call TRBJ2-3, with unresolved D. Germline V gene sequence: CDR1 SGHDT, CDR2 YYEEEE. There are 16 residues in the CDR3. The V end lost 1 base, the J end lost 0 bases, and 12 bases lay between the germline ends. The CDR3 bases are TGTGCCAGCAGCTTGAGTGTTAGCAGAAGCACAGATACGCAGTATTTT. This codes for CASSLSVSRSTDTQYF.

The gene calls are TRBV28 and TRBJ2-1; TRBD2 agrees at 16 bases. Germline CDR1 and CDR2: MDHEN and SYDVKM. This CDR3 comprises 16 residues. Unmatched junction bases numbered 6, after V lost 10 bases and J lost 3 bases. The CDR3 sequence is CATLGTSGRDYNEQFF. The CDR3 DNA is TGTGCCACCTTGGGGACTAGCGGGAGGGACTACAATGAGCAGTTCTTC. The complete variable domain, with remaining parts taken from reference TRBV28 and TRBJ2-1, reads DVKVTQSSRYLVKRTGEKVFLECVQDMDHENMFWYRQDPGLGLRLIYFSYDVKMKEKGDIPEGYSVSREKKERFSLILESASTNQTSMYLCATLGTSGRDYNEQFFGPGTRLTVL.

This clone was observed a handful of times. The CDR3 DNA reads as TGCAGCGTCGATTCAGTGAACACCATATATTTT. This codes for CSVDSVNTIYF. The chain carries TRBV29-1 and TRBJ1-3; D gene uncertain. The CDR3 contains 11 residues. Trimming took off 6 bases at V and 7 bases at J, with 10 bases between the two ends. The germline CDR1 and CDR2 sequences are SQVTM and ANQGSEA.

The chain is built from TRBV19 and TRBJ2-3; D call uncertain. This CDR3 is built from 15 residues. V was clipped by 8 bases and J by 0 bases, with 15 bases between them. CDR1 is LNHDA and CDR2 is SQIVND in the germline V gene (reference sequence). CDR3 sequence (DNA): TGTGCCAGTTCTAAACTAATTTCTAGCACAGATACGCAGTATTTT. Translated, it gives CASSKLISSTDTQYF.

V and J are TRBV5-1 and TRBJ2-1, with D unresolved. Germline V gene lookup returns CDR1 SGHRS and CDR2 YFSETQ. Deletions cut 2 bases from V and 2 bases from J, with 14 bases between. This CDR3 region has 16 residues. The DNA for the CDR3 is TGCGCCAGCAGCTTAGGCAGTGCTATCGCCTACAATGAGCAGTTCTTC. Protein: CASSLGSAIAYNEQFF. Complete variable domain (other parts from reference TRBV5-1 and TRBJ2-1): KAGVTQTPRYLIKTRGQQVTLSCSPISGHRSVSWYQQTPGQGLQFLFEYFSETQRNKGNFPGRFSGRQFSNSRSEMNVSTLELGDSALYLCASSLGSAIAYNEQFFGPGTRLTVL.

V and J are TRBV25-1 and TRBJ2-2, with D hard to call. Trimming pared 4 bases from V and 7 bases from J, leaving 16 bases between. The CDR3 is 15 amino acids. Per the germline V gene, CDR1 is MGHDK and CDR2 is SYGVNS. The CDR3 spells CASSGRVGIGGELFF. Written as DNA, the CDR3 is TGTGCCAGCAGTGGTCGCGTGGGTATAGGCGGGGAGCTGTTTTTT.

V usage is TRBV7-3 and J usage is TRBJ2-7; a weak D match, TRBD1 (6 bases). V shed 4 bases and J shed 6 bases, with 16 bases lying between them. In germline, CDR1 is SGHTA, CDR2 FQGTGA. The CDR3 totals 14 residues. In nucleotides, the CDR3 is TGTGCCAGCAGCTCCCACGGGACACCGGTCGAGCAGTACTTC. Its protein is CASSSHGTPVEQYF.

The V call is TRBV5-1, the J call TRBJ2-5; D not certain. CDR3 length equals 14 residues. Germline V gene lookup returns CDR1 SGHRS and CDR2 YFSETQ. V gave up 4 bases and J gave up 5 bases, with 15 bases separating them. The CDR3 DNA is TGCGCCAGCAGCAAAGACGGTGCCCGGGAGACCCAGTACTTC. Translating it yields CASSKDGARETQYF.

The chain has TRBV6-5 and TRBJ1-1; D is unresolved. CDR1 MNHEY and CDR2 SVGAGI come from the germline V gene. The CDR3 covers 13 residues. V dropped 5 bases and J dropped 2 bases, with 9 bases sitting between them. In DNA, the CDR3 is TGTGCCAGCAGTCATCGGGGAAACACTGAAGCTTTCTTT. Its translation: CASSHRGNTEAFF.